Sequencing of this T cell receptor beta chain was carried out in a study of T-cell memory formation after mild COVID-19. TCRdb used MiXCR to reprocess the 5' RACE reads, holding one entry per CDR3 protein. The data contain fewer than 250,000 distinct CDR3 sequences, 15% of them singletons. This CDR3 has 18 amino acids. CDR1 is LGHDT and CDR2 is YNNKEL in the germline V gene (reference sequence). V lost 1 base to trimming and J lost 1 base; unmatched junction nucleotides: 8. The clonotype originates from an adult woman who had mild COVID-19 (a few samples of this study predate the infection). Cell type and time point are not known. The genes are TRBV3-1 and TRBJ2-7; 12 bases match TRBD2. What was sequenced was PBMCs or a T cell subset sorted from them (not recorded which). The CDR3 is CASSQGSSGRAWSYEQYF. CDR3 nucleotide sequence: TGTGCCAGCAGCCAAGGCTCTAGCGGGAGGGCCTGGTCCTACGAGCAGTACTTC.